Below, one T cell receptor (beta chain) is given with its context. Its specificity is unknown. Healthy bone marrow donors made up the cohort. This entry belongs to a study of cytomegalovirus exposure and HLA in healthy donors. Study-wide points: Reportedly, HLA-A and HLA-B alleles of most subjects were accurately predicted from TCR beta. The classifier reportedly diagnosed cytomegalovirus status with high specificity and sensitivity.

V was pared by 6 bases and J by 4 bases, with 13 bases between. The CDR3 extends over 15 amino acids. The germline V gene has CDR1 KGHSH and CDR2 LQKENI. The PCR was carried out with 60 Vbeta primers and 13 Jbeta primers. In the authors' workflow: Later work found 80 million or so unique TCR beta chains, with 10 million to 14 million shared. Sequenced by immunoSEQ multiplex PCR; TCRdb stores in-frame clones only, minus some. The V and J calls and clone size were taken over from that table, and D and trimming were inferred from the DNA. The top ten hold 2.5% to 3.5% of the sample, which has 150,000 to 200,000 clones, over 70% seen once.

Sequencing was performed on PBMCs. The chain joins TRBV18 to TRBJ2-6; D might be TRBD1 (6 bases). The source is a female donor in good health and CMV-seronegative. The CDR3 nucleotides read TGTGCCAGCTCGTCTAGGGGGTCCGGGGCCAACGTCCTGACTTTC. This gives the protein CASSSRGSGANVLTF.